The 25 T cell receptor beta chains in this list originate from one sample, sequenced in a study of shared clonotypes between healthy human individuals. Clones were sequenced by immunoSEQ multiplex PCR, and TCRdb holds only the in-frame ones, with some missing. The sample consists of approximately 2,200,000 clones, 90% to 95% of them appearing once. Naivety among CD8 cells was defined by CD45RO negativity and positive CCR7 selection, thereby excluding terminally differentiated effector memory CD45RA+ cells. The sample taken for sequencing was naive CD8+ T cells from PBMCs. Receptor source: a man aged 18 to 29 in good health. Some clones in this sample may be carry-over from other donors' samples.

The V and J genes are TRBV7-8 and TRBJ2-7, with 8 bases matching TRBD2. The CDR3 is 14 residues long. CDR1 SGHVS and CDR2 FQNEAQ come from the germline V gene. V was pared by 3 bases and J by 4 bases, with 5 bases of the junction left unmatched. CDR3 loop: CASSFSGNGYEQYF. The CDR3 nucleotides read TGTGCCAGCAGCTTTAGCGGGAACGGTTACGAGCAGTACTTC.

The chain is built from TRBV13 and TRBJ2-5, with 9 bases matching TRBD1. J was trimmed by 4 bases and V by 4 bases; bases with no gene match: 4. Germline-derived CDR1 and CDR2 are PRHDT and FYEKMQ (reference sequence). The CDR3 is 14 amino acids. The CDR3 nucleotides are TGTGCCAGCAGCTCAACAGGGGGCCTAGAGACCCAGTACTTC. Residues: CASSSTGGLETQYF.

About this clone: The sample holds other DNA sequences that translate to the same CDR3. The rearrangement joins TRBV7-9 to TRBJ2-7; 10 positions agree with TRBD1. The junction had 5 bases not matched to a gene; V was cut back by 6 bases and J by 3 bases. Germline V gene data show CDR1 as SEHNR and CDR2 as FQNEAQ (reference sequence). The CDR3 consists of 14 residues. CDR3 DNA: TGTGCCAGCAGTTCGGGACAGGGGATCTACGAGCAGTACTTC. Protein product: CASSSGQGIYEQYF.

CDR3 loop: CASSLLGQGGNEQFF. CDR3 nucleotide sequence: TGTGCCAGCAGTTTATTGGGCCAGGGTGGGAATGAGCAGTTCTTC. J is TRBJ2-1 and V is TRBV28; weak D call: TRBD1 (5 bases). Germline V gene lookup returns CDR1 MDHEN and CDR2 SYDVKM. Trimming stripped 1 base from V and 7 bases from J, with 14 bases between. The length of the CDR3 is 15 residues.

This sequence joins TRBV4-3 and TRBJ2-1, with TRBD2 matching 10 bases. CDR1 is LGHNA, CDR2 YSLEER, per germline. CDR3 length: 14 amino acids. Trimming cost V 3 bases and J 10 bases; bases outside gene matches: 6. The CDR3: CASSQGLAGDEQFF. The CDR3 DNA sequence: TGCGCCAGCAGCCAGGGTCTAGCGGGAGACGAGCAGTTCTTC.

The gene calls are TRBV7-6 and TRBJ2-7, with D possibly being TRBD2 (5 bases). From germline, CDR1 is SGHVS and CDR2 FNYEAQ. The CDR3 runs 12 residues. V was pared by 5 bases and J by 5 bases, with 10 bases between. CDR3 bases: TGTGCCAGCAGCCCGTCGGGGAACGAGCAGTACTTC. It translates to CASSPSGNEQYF.

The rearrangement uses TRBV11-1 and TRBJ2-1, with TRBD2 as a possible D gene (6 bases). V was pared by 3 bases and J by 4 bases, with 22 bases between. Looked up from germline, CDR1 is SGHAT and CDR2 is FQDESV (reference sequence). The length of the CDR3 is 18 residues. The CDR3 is CASSFPSVAAGLYNEQFF. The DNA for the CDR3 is TGTGCCAGCAGCTTTCCGAGTGTGGCGGCGGGGCTATACAATGAGCAGTTCTTC. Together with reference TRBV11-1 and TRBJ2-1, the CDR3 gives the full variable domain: EAEVAQSPRYKITEKSQAVAFWCDPISGHATLYWYRQILGQGPELLVQFQDESVVDDSQLPKDRFSAERLKGVDSTLKIQPAELGDSAMYLCASSFPSVAAGLYNEQFFGPGTRLTVL.

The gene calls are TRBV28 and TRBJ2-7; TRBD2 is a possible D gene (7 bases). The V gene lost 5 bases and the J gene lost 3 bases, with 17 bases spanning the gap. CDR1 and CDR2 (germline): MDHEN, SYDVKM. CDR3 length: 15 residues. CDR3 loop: CASSRGALGIYEQYF. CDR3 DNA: TGTGCCAGCAGTCGGGGGGCGCTTGGAATCTACGAGCAGTACTTC.

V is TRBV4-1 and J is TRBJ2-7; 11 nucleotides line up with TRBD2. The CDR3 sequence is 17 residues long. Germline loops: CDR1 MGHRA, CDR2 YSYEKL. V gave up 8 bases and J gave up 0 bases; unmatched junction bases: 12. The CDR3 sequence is CASRGQLGTSGSYEQYF. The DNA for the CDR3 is TGCGCCAGCCGAGGACAGCTAGGGACTAGCGGCTCCTACGAGCAGTACTTC.

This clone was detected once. The CDR3 bases are TGTGCCAGCAGCTTGGGTTTAAGACAGGGGAACACTGAAGCTTTCTTT. This sequence encodes CASSLGLRQGNTEAFF. The chain combines TRBV5-8 with TRBJ1-1; TRBD1 agrees at 7 bases. This CDR3 contains 16 residues. J lost 1 base, V lost 0 bases, and 6 bases had no gene match. Germline CDR1 is SGHTS and CDR2 is YDEGEE.

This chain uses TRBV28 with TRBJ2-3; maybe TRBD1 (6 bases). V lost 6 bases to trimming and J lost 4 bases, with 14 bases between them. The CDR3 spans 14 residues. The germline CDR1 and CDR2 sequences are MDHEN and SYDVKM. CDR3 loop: CASRMDSGADTQYF. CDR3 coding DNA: TGTGCCAGCAGGATGGACAGTGGTGCAGATACGCAGTATTTT.

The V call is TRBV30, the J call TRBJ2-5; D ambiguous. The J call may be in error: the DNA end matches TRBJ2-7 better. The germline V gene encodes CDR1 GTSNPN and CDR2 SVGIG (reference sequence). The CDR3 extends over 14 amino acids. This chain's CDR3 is CAWSGGATRYEQYF. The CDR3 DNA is TGTGCCTGGAGTGGAGGAGCCACCCGCTACGAGCAGTACTTC.

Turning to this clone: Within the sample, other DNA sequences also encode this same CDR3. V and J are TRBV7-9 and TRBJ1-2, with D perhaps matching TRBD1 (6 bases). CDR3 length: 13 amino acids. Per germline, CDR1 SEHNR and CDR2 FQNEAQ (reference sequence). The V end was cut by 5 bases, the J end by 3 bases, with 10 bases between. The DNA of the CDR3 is TGTGCCAGCAGCCTAGGGGGGGACTATGGCTACACCTTC. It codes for CASSLGGDYGYTF. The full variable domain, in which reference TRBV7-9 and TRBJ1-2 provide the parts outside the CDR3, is DTGVSQNPRHKITKRGQNVTFRCDPISEHNRLYWYRQTLGQGPEFLTYFQNEAQLEKSRLLSDRFSAERPKGSFSTLEIQRTEQGDSAMYLCASSLGGDYGYTFGSGTRLTVV.

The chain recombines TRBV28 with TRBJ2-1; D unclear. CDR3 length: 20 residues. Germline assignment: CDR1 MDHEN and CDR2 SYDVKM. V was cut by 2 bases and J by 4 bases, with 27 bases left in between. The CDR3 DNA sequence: TGTGCCAGCAGTTTAGTCACGGCCTCCTGGGCAGGAACGCGGTACAATGAGCAGTTCTTC. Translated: CASSLVTASWAGTRYNEQFF. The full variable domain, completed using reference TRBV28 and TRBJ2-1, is DVKVTQSSRYLVKRTGEKVFLECVQDMDHENMFWYRQDPGLGLRLIYFSYDVKMKEKGDIPEGYSVSREKKERFSLILESASTNQTSMYLCASSLVTASWAGTRYNEQFFGPGTRLTVL.

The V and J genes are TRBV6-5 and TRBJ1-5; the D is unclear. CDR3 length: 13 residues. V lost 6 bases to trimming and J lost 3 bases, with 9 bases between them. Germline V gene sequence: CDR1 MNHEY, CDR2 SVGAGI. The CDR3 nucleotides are TGTGCCAGCAGCCTTGATCACAATCAGCCCCAGCATTTT. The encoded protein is CASSLDHNQPQHF.

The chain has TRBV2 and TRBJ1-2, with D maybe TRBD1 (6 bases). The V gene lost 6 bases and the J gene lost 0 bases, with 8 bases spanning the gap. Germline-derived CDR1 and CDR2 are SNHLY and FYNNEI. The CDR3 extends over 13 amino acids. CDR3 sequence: CASRDSPNYGYTF. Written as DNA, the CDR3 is TGTGCCAGCAGGGACAGTCCTAACTATGGCTACACCTTC.

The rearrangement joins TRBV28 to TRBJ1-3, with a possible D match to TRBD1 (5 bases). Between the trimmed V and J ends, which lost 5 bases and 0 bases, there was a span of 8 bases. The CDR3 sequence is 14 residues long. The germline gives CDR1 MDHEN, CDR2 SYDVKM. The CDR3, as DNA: TGTGCCAGCAGTAGGGGAAGCTCTGGAAACACCATATATTTT. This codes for CASSRGSSGNTIYF.

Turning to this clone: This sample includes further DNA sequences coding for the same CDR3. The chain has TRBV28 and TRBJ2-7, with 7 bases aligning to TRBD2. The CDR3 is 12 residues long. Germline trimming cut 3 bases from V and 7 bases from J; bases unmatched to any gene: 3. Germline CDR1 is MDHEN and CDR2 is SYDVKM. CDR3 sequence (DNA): TGTGCCAGCAGTTTTAGGGGAGGGGAGCAGTACTTC. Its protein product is CASSFRGGEQYF.

For the CDR3, the DNA is TGTGCCAGTAGTGCTAGCGGGACCTCCTACGAGCAGTACTTC. Protein sequence: CASSASGTSYEQYF. This sequence joins TRBV19 and TRBJ2-7, with 9 bases lining up with TRBD2. The germline gives CDR1 LNHDA, CDR2 SQIVND (reference sequence). V was pared by 5 bases and J by 0 bases, with 2 bases of the junction left unmatched. The CDR3 runs to 14 residues.

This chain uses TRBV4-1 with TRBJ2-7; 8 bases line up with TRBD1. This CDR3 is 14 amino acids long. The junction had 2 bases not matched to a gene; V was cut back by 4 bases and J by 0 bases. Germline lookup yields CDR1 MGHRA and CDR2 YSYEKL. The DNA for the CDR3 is TGCGCCAGCAGCCTTACAGGGGGCTCCTACGAGCAGTACTTC. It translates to CASSLTGGSYEQYF.

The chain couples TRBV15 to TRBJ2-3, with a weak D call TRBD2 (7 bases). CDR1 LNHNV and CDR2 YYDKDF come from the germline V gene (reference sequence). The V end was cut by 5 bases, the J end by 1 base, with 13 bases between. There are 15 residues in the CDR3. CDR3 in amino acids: CATSPVGGGTDTQYF. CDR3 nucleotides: TGTGCCACCAGCCCTGTAGGGGGGGGCACAGATACGCAGTATTTT.

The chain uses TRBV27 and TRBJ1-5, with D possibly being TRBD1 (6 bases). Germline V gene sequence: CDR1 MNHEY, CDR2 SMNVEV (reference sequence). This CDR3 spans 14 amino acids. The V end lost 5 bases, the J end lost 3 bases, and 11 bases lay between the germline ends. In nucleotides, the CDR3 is TGTGCCAGCAGTCTCAGGGGTTACAATCAGCCCCAGCATTTT. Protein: CASSLRGYNQPQHF.

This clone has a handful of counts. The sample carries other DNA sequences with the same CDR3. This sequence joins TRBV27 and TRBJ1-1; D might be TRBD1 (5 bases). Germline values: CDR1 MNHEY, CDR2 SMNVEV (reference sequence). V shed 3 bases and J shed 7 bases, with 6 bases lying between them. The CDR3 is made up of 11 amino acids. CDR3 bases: TGTGCCAGCAGTTTGGGGGGTGAAGCTTTCTTT. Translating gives CASSLGGEAFF.

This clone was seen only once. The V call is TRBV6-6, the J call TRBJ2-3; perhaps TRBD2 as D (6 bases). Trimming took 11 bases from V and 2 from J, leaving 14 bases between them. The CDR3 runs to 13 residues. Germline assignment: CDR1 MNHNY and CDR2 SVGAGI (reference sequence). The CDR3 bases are TGTGCCGGAGGGCCGAGTCCCACAGATACGCAGTATTTT. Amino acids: CAGGPSPTDTQYF.

The CDR3 here is CASTLQEYNEQFF. The CDR3 DNA sequence: TGTGCCAGCACCCTCCAAGAGTACAATGAGCAGTTCTTC. V usage is TRBV6-6 and J usage is TRBJ2-1; D gene ambiguous. CDR1 is MNHNY and CDR2 is SVGAGI in the germline V gene (reference sequence). Trimming removed 7 bases from V and 4 bases from J, with 11 bases in between. The CDR3 is made up of 13 amino acids.